Following are 13 T cell receptor beta chains from one sample sequenced in a study of OX40 agonist ivuxolimab in advanced cancers. Sequencing used immunoSEQ multiplex PCR; TCRdb keeps in-frame clones, though not all of them. In the table there are about 110,000 clones, more than 70% of which are singletons. The sample here was CD4+ or CD8+ T cells sorted from blood, taken in a trial of the OX40 agonist ivuxolimab. Source of these receptors: an adult with an advanced solid tumor such as melanoma, head and neck, liver or kidney cancer.

V and J are TRBV7-8 and TRBJ1-2; D remains ambiguous. The CDR3 consists of 16 residues. CDR1 is SGHVS, CDR2 FQNEAQ, per germline. Trimming removed 5 bases from V and 7 bases from J, with 23 bases in between. CDR3 amino acids: CASSRAGDSSAGGYTF. CDR3 DNA sequence: TGTGCCAGCAGCCGTGCGGGCGACTCCTCGGCGGGTGGCTACACCTTC.

The CDR3 DNA follows: TGTGCCTGGAGGATTACAGGGGGCGCGGGTGGCTACACCTTC. Translation: CAWRITGGAGGYTF. The chain joins TRBV30 to TRBJ1-2, with 9 bases lining up with TRBD1. Per germline, CDR1 GTSNPN and CDR2 SVGIG (reference sequence). This CDR3 region has 14 residues. Trimming cost V 3 bases and J 7 bases; bases outside gene matches: 9.

This clone appeared a few times. The rearrangement joins TRBV5-1 to TRBJ1-2; 10 bases map to TRBD1. Germline CDR1 and CDR2: SGHRS and YFSETQ. After removal of 4 bases from V and 6 bases from J, the junction contained 6 bases not matched to a gene. CDR3 length: 14 amino acids. Here the CDR3 reads CASSRTGGVDGYTF. The CDR3 coding sequence is TGCGCCAGCAGCCGGACAGGGGGAGTTGATGGCTACACCTTC.

The chain employs TRBV6-5 and TRBJ1-1, with a tentative D call TRBD1 (6 bases). This CDR3 has 15 amino acids. V lost 6 bases and J lost 0, with 14 bases in between. The germline V gene has CDR1 MNHEY and CDR2 SVGAGI. This CDR3 reads CASRSNRAMNTEAFF. Written as DNA, the CDR3 is TGTGCCAGCAGGAGCAACAGGGCCATGAACACTGAAGCTTTCTTT.

This chain joins TRBV7-9 and TRBJ1-6, with D unclear. The CDR3 contains 15 residues. In germline, CDR1 is SEHNR, CDR2 FQNEAQ (reference sequence). V was trimmed by 5 bases and J by 9 bases, leaving 17 bases between them. The CDR3 is CASSPGDKVFSPLHF. DNA of the CDR3: TGTGCCAGCAGCCCGGGTGACAAAGTATTTTCACCCCTCCACTTT. The whole variable domain, filled in from reference TRBV7-9 and TRBJ1-6, reads DTGVSQNPRHKITKRGQNVTFRCDPISEHNRLYWYRQTLGQGPEFLTYFQNEAQLEKSRLLSDRFSAERPKGSFSTLEIQRTEQGDSAMYLCASSPGDKVFSPLHFGNGTRLTVT.

A note on this clone: At one of its ends the junction is not consistent with the germline gene, which may arise from a read error. This chain connects TRBV6-1 to TRBJ1-3, with D tentatively TRBD1 (5 bases). Germline CDR1 and CDR2: MNHNS and SASEGT. This CDR3 contains 14 residues. As DNA, the CDR3 is TGTGCCAGCAGTGAAGCGCACCCTGTGGGGCAGGCCCCGTTT. Translating it yields CASSEAHPVGQAPF.

The chain links TRBV30 to TRBJ1-4; D remains unclear. The CDR3 length is 12 residues. V dropped 3 bases and J dropped 6 bases, with 8 bases sitting between them. CDR1 is GTSNPN and CDR2 is SVGIG in the germline V gene (reference sequence). The CDR3: CAWRGFHEKLFF. CDR3 in DNA: TGTGCCTGGAGAGGGTTCCATGAAAAACTGTTTTTT. Full variable domain (rest looked up from reference TRBV30 and TRBJ1-4): SQTIHQWPATLVQPVGSPLSLECTVEGTSNPNLYWYRQAAGRGLQLLFYSVGIGQISSEVPQNLSASRPQDRQFILSSKKLLLSDSGFYLCAWRGFHEKLFFGSGTQLSVL.

This chain connects TRBV6-6 to TRBJ1-4; 9 bases agree with TRBD1. Unmatched junction bases numbered 1, after V lost 7 bases and J lost 4 bases. Looked up from germline, CDR1 is MNHNY and CDR2 is SVGAGI (reference sequence). The CDR3 consists of 13 residues. The CDR3 coding sequence is TGTGCCAGCATGGGACAGGGTAATGAAAAACTGTTTTTT. Protein product: CASMGQGNEKLFF.

The J gene is TRBJ2-3, the V gene TRBV19; D call uncertain. Deletions cut 4 bases from V and 1 base from J, with 6 bases between. Germline-derived CDR1 and CDR2 are LNHDA and SQIVND (reference sequence). The CDR3 has 13 residues. The CDR3 here is CASSTQGTDTQYF. The CDR3, as DNA: TGTGCCAGTAGTACCCAGGGCACAGATACGCAGTATTTT.

The chain carries TRBV27 and TRBJ1-1, with D perhaps TRBD1 (5 bases). The germline V gene has CDR1 MNHEY and CDR2 SMNVEV (reference sequence). V dropped 1 base and J dropped 5 bases, with 11 bases sitting between them. CDR3 length: 14 residues. The CDR3 DNA sequence: TGTGCCAGCAGTTTATTTACGGAGGGGACTGAAGCTTTCTTT. Translation gives CASSLFTEGTEAFF.

A single count supports this clone. V is TRBV7-2 and J is TRBJ2-7, with D tentatively TRBD1 (5 bases). This CDR3 contains 14 residues. From germline, CDR1 is SGHTA and CDR2 FQGNSA. The V and J ends lost 1 base and 5 bases respectively, with 12 bases between them. The CDR3 sequence: CASSLVARGNEQYF. In DNA form, the CDR3 reads TGTGCCAGCAGCTTAGTAGCTAGGGGTAACGAGCAGTACTTC. Supplemented by reference TRBV7-2 and TRBJ2-7, the full variable domain reads GAGVSQSPSNKVTEKGKDVELRCDPISGHTALYWYRQSLGQGLEFLIYFQGNSAPDKSGLPSDRFSAERTGGSVSTLTIQRTQQEDSAVYLCASSLVARGNEQYFGPGTRLTVT.

The chain is built from TRBV7-2 and TRBJ2-7; TRBD2 is a possible D gene (6 bases). Trimming removed 5 bases from V and 9 bases from J, with 26 bases in between. CDR1 is SGHTA and CDR2 is FQGNSA in the germline V gene. The CDR3 runs 16 residues. For the CDR3, the DNA is TGTGCCAGCAGCCGTGCTCGGTCGGGACTCATCGGGTGGCAGTACTTC. Translated: CASSRARSGLIGWQYF.

The chain links TRBV6-1 to TRBJ2-3; D unresolved. The CDR3 has 16 residues. Germline CDR1 MNHNS, CDR2 SASEGT. V lost 2 bases, J lost 3 bases, and 15 bases lay in between. The DNA for the CDR3 is TGTGCCAGCAGTGAACCAGGTTCCCCAAGGACAGATACGCAGTATTTT. This encodes CASSEPGSPRTDTQYF.